Listed here are 27 T cell receptor beta chains from one sample, sequenced in a study of vaccination and CD4 T cells after COVID-19. Documented time point: late sampling 161 to 241 days after vaccination in a few convalescent patients. TCRdb processed the PCR reads anew with MiXCR; each CDR3 protein has one entry. The repertoire holds tens of thousands of distinct CDR3 sequences, with approximately 48% as singletons. The sample here was CD4+ T cells from blood, taken about 7 months after SARS-CoV-2 vaccination. The source is a human donor who had recovered from COVID-19.

The chain uses TRBV12-3 or TRBV12-4 and TRBJ2-7; TRBD2 matches at 8 bases. CDR3 length: 12 residues. V lost 8 bases, J lost 2 bases, and 2 bases stayed unmatched. The CDR3 here is CASQRGTYEQYF. DNA of the CDR3: TGTGCCAGCCAGCGGGGGACCTACGAGCAGTACTTC.

The V call is TRBV20-1, the J call TRBJ2-1; D is unresolved. V lost 0 bases, J lost 0 bases, and 12 bases lay in between. The germline CDR1 and CDR2 sequences are DFQATT and SNEGSKA (reference sequence). There are 16 residues in the CDR3. In nucleotides, the CDR3 is TGCAGTGCTAGAGATCCTCAGACCAGCTCCTACAATGAGCAGTTCTTC. Translation: CSARDPQTSSYNEQFF.

The V gene is TRBV6-2 or TRBV6-3, the J gene TRBJ2-6; a possible D gene is TRBD2 (7 bases). V was pared by 6 bases and J by 1 base, with 10 bases between. In germline, CDR1 is MNHEY, CDR2 SVGEGT. This CDR3 contains 15 residues. CDR3 DNA sequence: TGTGCCAGCAGGGAGGGGGGGTCTGGGGCCAACGTCCTGACTTTC. Amino acids: CASREGGSGANVLTF.

V gene TRBV7-3 combines with J gene TRBJ2-1, with a possible D match to TRBD1 (6 bases). The CDR3 is made up of 12 amino acids. V shed 4 bases and J shed 8 bases, with 9 bases lying between them. Germline V gives CDR1 SGHTA, CDR2 FQGTGA. The DNA of the CDR3 is TGTGCCAGCAGCTCATCAGGGGATGAGCAGTTCTTC. It is translated as CASSSSGDEQFF.

The chain couples TRBV7-9 to TRBJ1-2; a possible D gene is TRBD1 (6 bases). CDR1 is SEHNR and CDR2 is FQNEAQ in the germline V gene (reference sequence). The CDR3 is made up of 14 amino acids. V was trimmed by 2 bases and J by 5 bases, leaving 12 bases between them. The CDR3 nucleotides are TGTGCCAGCAGCTTAAACAGGGAGGGGTATGGCTACACCTTC. It specifies CASSLNREGYGYTF.

This clonotype has only one observation. The chain uses TRBV7-6 and TRBJ2-1; 7 positions match TRBD2. Germline lookup yields CDR1 SGHVS and CDR2 FNYEAQ. Trimming took 2 bases from V and 8 from J; bases not matched to a gene: 6. The CDR3 runs 14 residues. In nucleotides, the CDR3 is TGTGCCAGCAGCTTATTGGCGGGAGAGTATGAGCAGTTCTTC. Protein product: CASSLLAGEYEQFF.

The chain combines TRBV20-1 with TRBJ2-5; perhaps TRBD1 as D (7 bases). Germline values: CDR1 DFQATT, CDR2 SNEGSKA (reference sequence). Trimming removed 6 bases at V and 4 bases at J, with 15 bases between. The CDR3 is made up of 13 amino acids. CDR3 region: CSARGRRGETQYF. In DNA form, the CDR3 reads TGCAGTGCGAGGGGGCGGAGGGGAGAGACCCAGTACTTC.

This clonotype has only a few counts. J is TRBJ2-7 and V is TRBV7-9, with D unresolved. V dropped 5 bases and J dropped 3 bases, with 8 bases sitting between them. The CDR3 covers 12 residues. In germline, CDR1 is SEHNR, CDR2 FQNEAQ (reference sequence). This CDR3 reads CASSPQDYEQYF. CDR3 DNA: TGTGCCAGCAGCCCTCAAGACTACGAGCAGTACTTC.

This clonotype has only a few counts. This chain uses TRBV20-1 with TRBJ1-5; 8 bases map to TRBD1. V was clipped by 4 bases and J by 4 bases; unmatched bases: 12. The CDR3 covers 16 residues. Per the germline V gene, CDR1 is DFQATT and CDR2 is SNEGSKA (reference sequence). The CDR3 region is CSATTPAGQGNQPQHF. As DNA, the CDR3 is TGCAGTGCTACAACACCCGCTGGACAGGGAAATCAGCCCCAGCATTTT.

The chain combines TRBV7-2 with TRBJ1-2, with D tentatively TRBD1 (6 bases). The germline CDR1 and CDR2 sequences are SGHTA and FQGNSA. CDR3 size: 15 residues. V was clipped by 2 bases and J by 1 base, with 11 bases between them. The CDR3, as DNA: TGTGCCAGCAGCTTACAGGGGCCTGATAACTATGGCTACACCTTC. This sequence encodes CASSLQGPDNYGYTF. Full variable domain (remainder filled in from reference TRBV7-2 and TRBJ1-2): GAGVSQSPSNKVTEKGKDVELRCDPISGHTALYWYRQSLGQGLEFLIYFQGNSAPDKSGLPSDRFSAERTGGSVSTLTIQRTQQEDSAVYLCASSLQGPDNYGYTFGSGTRLTVV.

The V and J genes are TRBV25-1 and TRBJ1-2; TRBD1 matches at 9 bases. The CDR3 totals 17 residues. Per the germline V gene, CDR1 is MGHDK and CDR2 is SYGVNS. With V trimmed by 3 bases and J by 8 bases, 16 bases remained unmatched. CDR3 loop: CASSEGVGTGLSYGYTF. The CDR3 DNA is TGTGCCAGCAGTGAGGGTGTCGGGACAGGGTTATCGTACGGCTACACCTTC.

The chain is built from TRBV7-9 and TRBJ2-3, with 8 positions matching TRBD2. Germline lookup yields CDR1 SEHNR and CDR2 FQNEAQ (reference sequence). The junction had 16 bases not matched to a gene; V was cut back by 3 bases and J by 5 bases. This CDR3 comprises 18 residues. The CDR3 reads CASSFPIGIAGIQDTQYF. The CDR3 DNA reads TGTGCCAGCAGCTTTCCCATAGGAATAGCGGGAATTCAAGATACGCAGTATTTT.

This chain links TRBV10-2 with TRBJ2-7; 13 bases agree with TRBD2. Germline loops: CDR1 WSHSY, CDR2 SAAADI. V was pared by 6 bases and J by 0 bases, with 5 bases of the junction left unmatched. The CDR3 has 16 residues. The CDR3 bases are TGCGCCAGCAGCGAAAGGACTAGCGGGAGCTCCTACGAGCAGTACTTC. It encodes CASSERTSGSSYEQYF.

The V gene is TRBV6-2 or TRBV6-3, the J gene TRBJ2-3; 11 bases align to TRBD2. The CDR3 contains 17 residues. Germline-derived CDR1 and CDR2 are MNHEY and SVGEGT. V lost 4 bases and J lost 6; bases outside the gene matches: 12. This chain's CDR3 is CASSSALTSGIGDTQYF. The CDR3 DNA follows: TGTGCCAGCAGTTCCGCCCTGACTAGCGGGATTGGGGATACGCAGTATTTT.

J is TRBJ2-7 and V is TRBV28; the D call may be TRBD1 or TRBD2 (5 bases each). Germline V lookup: CDR1 MDHEN, CDR2 SYDVKM. CDR3 length: 14 amino acids. The germline V and J ends were trimmed by 6 bases and 2 bases, with 14 bases remaining between them. The CDR3 DNA is TGTGCCAGCAGCGGGCCGGGACCGACCTACGAGCAGTACTTC. Encoded protein: CASSGPGPTYEQYF.

This clonotype was detected only a few times. J is TRBJ2-1 and V is TRBV20-1, with 7 bases lining up with TRBD2. Judging by the DNA end, TRBJ2-7 fits better; the J call may be wrong. The germline gives CDR1 DFQATT, CDR2 SNEGSKA (reference sequence). This CDR3 is 11 amino acids long. For the CDR3, the DNA is TGCAGTGCTAGCGGGAGGTACGAGCAGTACTTC. Protein: CSASGRYEQYF.

The gene calls are TRBV6-1 and TRBJ2-3; the D is unclear. Germline assignment: CDR1 MNHNS and CDR2 SASEGT. V lost 0 bases to trimming and J lost 2 bases, with 6 bases between them. The CDR3 sequence is 14 residues long. DNA for the CDR3: TGTGCCAGCAGTGAAGCCAGCCACACAGATACGCAGTATTTT. This codes for CASSEASHTDTQYF.

The genes are TRBV21-1 and TRBJ1-6; the table's D call, TRBD1, was not checked against the DNA. TRBV21-1 is flagged as a pseudogene. This CDR3 region has 16 residues. The CDR3 DNA is TGTGCCAGCAGCAAAGCGGCAGCCCCTAGGGATTCACCCCTCCACTTT. It yields the protein CASSKAAAPRDSPLHF.

This clonotype was detected only a few times. V gene TRBV4-1 combines with J gene TRBJ1-3; 7 bases agree with TRBD1. The V segment lost 1 base and the J segment 4 bases; nucleotides outside the gene matches: 4. Germline loops: CDR1 MGHRA, CDR2 YSYEKL. This CDR3 contains 15 residues. The CDR3 DNA follows: TGCGCCAGCAGCCAAGTCGGGACAGCAGGAAACACCATATATTTT. The encoded protein is CASSQVGTAGNTIYF.

The chain recombines TRBV20-1 with TRBJ2-6; perhaps TRBD2 as D (5 bases). Between the trimmed V and J ends, which lost 3 bases and 2 bases, there was a span of 17 bases. The CDR3 length is 17 residues. Per the germline V gene, CDR1 is DFQATT and CDR2 is SNEGSKA (reference sequence). The CDR3 coding sequence is TGCAGTGCTAGTAGGGCTACTAGTGGTGCTGGGGCCAACGTCCTGACTTTC. This gives the protein CSASRATSGAGANVLTF.

This clonotype was counted a few times. J is TRBJ1-2 and V is TRBV7-9, with a tentative D call TRBD1 (5 bases). V gave up 5 bases and J gave up 4 bases, with 14 bases separating them. The CDR3 totals 14 residues. The germline V gene encodes CDR1 SEHNR and CDR2 FQNEAQ (reference sequence). CDR3 loop: CASSVPGVLYGYTF. The CDR3 DNA reads as TGTGCCAGCAGCGTCCCGGGGGTTCTCTATGGCTACACCTTC.

The V gene is TRBV28, the J gene TRBJ2-7; a possible D gene is TRBD2 (5 bases). Germline lookup yields CDR1 MDHEN and CDR2 SYDVKM. This CDR3 is 15 amino acids long. V was pared by 3 bases and J by 3 bases, with 15 bases between. The CDR3 sequence is CASSFMPAGIYEQYF. The CDR3, as DNA: TGTGCCAGCAGTTTCATGCCAGCCGGGATCTACGAGCAGTACTTC.

The chain joins TRBV7-9 to TRBJ2-3, with 11 bases that match TRBD2. The CDR3 has 15 amino acids. J gave up 3 bases and V 1 base, and 0 bases lay outside the gene matches. Germline loops: CDR1 SEHNR, CDR2 FQNEAQ (reference sequence). CDR3 nucleotides: TGTGCCAGCAGCTTAGGGACTAGCGGGACAGATACGCAGTATTTT. This translates into CASSLGTSGTDTQYF.

This clonotype has a handful of counts. The chain has TRBV19 and TRBJ1-5, with D uncertain. CDR1 and CDR2 from the germline V gene are LNHDA and SQIVND (reference sequence). This CDR3 contains 15 residues. V was shortened by 1 base and J by 9 bases, with 16 bases between the two germline ends. DNA for the CDR3: TGTGCCAGTAGTATAGTCTTCCTGACCGAGAGGCCCCAGCATTTT. Translation: CASSIVFLTERPQHF.

This clonotype was counted between two and nine times. This chain links TRBV7-2 with TRBJ2-7; 10 bases agree with TRBD1. V dropped 4 bases and J dropped 3; count of bases not matched to a gene: 3. The CDR3 is 14 amino acids. The V gene's germline CDR1 is SGHTA and CDR2 FQGNSA. CDR3 protein: CASSSTGGFYEQYF. For the CDR3, the DNA is TGTGCCAGCAGCTCGACAGGGGGCTTCTACGAGCAGTACTTC. The complete variable domain, with remaining parts taken from reference TRBV7-2 and TRBJ2-7, reads GAGVSQSPSNKVTEKGKDVELRCDPISGHTALYWYRQSLGQGLEFLIYFQGNSAPDKSGLPSDRFSAERTGGSVSTLTIQRTQQEDSAVYLCASSSTGGFYEQYFGPGTRLTVT.

This chain uses TRBV7-2 with TRBJ2-5; D perhaps matches TRBD2 (6 bases). The CDR3 consists of 16 residues. Trimming took 0 bases from V and 4 from J, leaving 15 bases between them. Germline V lookup: CDR1 SGHTA, CDR2 FQGNSA. The CDR3 protein is CASSLARGKVLETQYF. CDR3 sequence (DNA): TGTGCCAGCAGCTTAGCGCGCGGGAAGGTTTTAGAGACCCAGTACTTC.

This chain connects TRBV20-1 to TRBJ2-3; tentative D call: TRBD1 (6 bases). The CDR3 totals 13 residues. Trimming took off 6 bases at V and 2 bases at J, with 12 bases between the two ends. Per germline, CDR1 DFQATT and CDR2 SNEGSKA (reference sequence). CDR3 nucleotides: TGCAGTGCGGACAGTTCTATCACAGATACGCAGTATTTT. Translated: CSADSSITDTQYF.